The clone carrying this T cell receptor (beta chain) turned up a few times. Antigen unknown. Alongside a J-beta primer mix, a sample-barcoded 5' primer served in a second PCR lasting about 7 to 12 cycles. TCRdb called the 5' RACE reads again in MiXCR, with one record for every CDR3 protein. Of 980,000 or so distinct CDR3 sequences listed, around 48% are singletons. This sample is part of a study of blood T cells in healthy people across ages. Study-wide results and caveats: Considered underestimates were the diversity estimates obtained from one million T cells.

Researchers collected ten milliliters of peripheral blood from every single donor. PBMCs, at least 6 million per sample, were isolated. Total RNA, at least 5.5 micrograms per sample, was extracted from PBMCs. V was trimmed by 3 bases and J by 2 bases, leaving 15 bases between them. This CDR3 has 15 amino acids. The germline V gene has CDR1 SQVTM and CDR2 ANQGSEA. This clonotype was obtained from a man aged 25 to 40 in good health. The sequenced material came from blood. The chain carries TRBV29-1 and TRBJ2-3, with TRBD2 as a possible D gene (7 bases). DNA of the CDR3: TGCAGCGTTGAGTCCCTTGGGGGGGCCACAGATACGCAGTATTTT. It is translated as CSVESLGGATDTQYF.